The 12 T cell receptor beta chains below come from one sample, sequenced in a study of neurological immune-mediated disorders (dated by TCRdb to between 2018 and 2020). Library preparation employed 5' RACE. Reads for this sample came from an Illumina HiSeq 2500. TCRdb took the public reads, trimmed them with fastp at Q25, ran MiXCR for clone calling and kept in-frame beta chains. Merged by CDR3 protein, the rows form single entries marked with the most common genes and DNA. The sample table shows about 41,000 distinct CDR3 sequences, and roughly 15% are seen once. Clones ranked in the top ten supply about 3.6% of the sample. Sequencing was performed on CD4+ T cells from blood. The source is a woman aged 55-75 years with HTLV-1-associated myelopathy (HAM/TSP).

This clonotype was detected ten times or more. The chain recombines TRBV5-4 with TRBJ2-7, with D hard to call. V dropped 4 bases and J dropped 6 bases, with 14 bases sitting between them. CDR3 length: 13 residues. Germline V lookup: CDR1 SGHNT, CDR2 YYREEE (reference sequence). CDR3 sequence (DNA): TGTGCCAGCAGCCCAAACTACGCCTCCGAGCAGTACTTC. Translated, it gives CASSPNYASEQYF.

The chain uses TRBV6-5 and TRBJ2-2; a weak D match, TRBD1 (5 bases). CDR1 and CDR2 from the germline V gene are MNHEY and SVGAGI. The CDR3 totals 15 residues. V lost 2 bases to trimming and J lost 4 bases, with 11 bases between them. CDR3 coding DNA: TGTGCCAGCAGTTACAATGAAGGGGCCACCGGGGAGCTGTTTTTT. It is translated as CASSYNEGATGELFF.

This clonotype was seen repeatedly, ten times or more. The chain has TRBV20-1 and TRBJ1-3; 11 bases align to TRBD1. Looked up from germline, CDR1 is DFQATT and CDR2 is SNEGSKA (reference sequence). CDR3 length equals 14 residues. Losses at the gene ends were 1 base for V and 8 bases for J; bases not matched to a gene: 4. The CDR3 DNA reads as TGCAGTGCTAGAGGGGACAGGGGGGGGGACACCATATATTTT. Protein sequence: CSARGDRGGDTIYF.

The table lists this clonotype with many counts. The chain combines TRBV11-2 with TRBJ1-4, with D possibly being TRBD1 (5 bases). The CDR3 is 14 amino acids. V was clipped by 1 base and J by 10 bases, with 13 bases between them. Germline CDR1 is SGHAT and CDR2 is FQNNGV. As DNA, the CDR3 is TGTGCCAGCAGCTTAGCTCTCCCGGGGGGAAAACTGTTTTTT. Translation gives CASSLALPGGKLFF.

This clonotype was seen ten or more times. This chain connects TRBV20-1 to TRBJ2-3; D possibly corresponds to TRBD2 (6 bases). The CDR3 contains 15 residues. Trimming removed 0 bases at V and 4 bases at J, with 14 bases between. CDR1 is DFQATT, CDR2 SNEGSKA, per germline (reference sequence). The CDR3 DNA sequence: TGCAGTGCTAGAGATATAGCGGTGGGTTCAGATACGCAGTATTTT. Its translation: CSARDIAVGSDTQYF.

This clonotype has a count of ten or more. The chain carries TRBV5-1 and TRBJ2-5, with D unresolved. The CDR3 spans 15 residues. Germline V gene sequence: CDR1 SGHRS, CDR2 YFSETQ. Between the trimmed V and J ends, which lost 0 bases and 5 bases, there was a span of 14 bases. The CDR3 is CASSLAEGLQETQYF. The CDR3 DNA reads TGCGCCAGCAGCTTGGCCGAAGGGCTCCAGGAGACCCAGTACTTC.

This clonotype was seen at least ten times. The CDR3 loop is CASSWTGGQDEQYF. The CDR3 nucleotides are TGCGCCAGCAGCTGGACAGGGGGGCAAGACGAGCAGTACTTC. V usage is TRBV5-1 and J usage is TRBJ2-7, with 10 bases that match TRBD1. Germline CDR1 is SGHRS and CDR2 is YFSETQ. V gave up 3 bases and J gave up 5 bases; unmatched junction bases: 5. This CDR3 region has 14 residues.

There are many counts of this clonotype. The chain couples TRBV5-5 to TRBJ1-4; D uncertain. Germline-derived CDR1 and CDR2 are SGHKS and YYEKEE (reference sequence). The CDR3 is made up of 13 amino acids. Trimming took off 0 bases at V and 8 bases at J, with 8 bases between the two ends. The CDR3 DNA reads as TGTGCCAGCAGCTTGGCCACAGCAGAAAAACTGTTTTTT. Its protein is CASSLATAEKLFF.

This clonotype was seen at least ten times. The CDR3 nucleotides read TGCAGTGCTCTTTTGATGCGGGGGAATCTTTACGAGCAGTACTTC. It is translated as CSALLMRGNLYEQYF. The rearrangement uses TRBV20-1 and TRBJ2-7, with 7 bases that match TRBD2. V lost 5 bases and J lost 4; bases outside the gene matches: 14. CDR1 is DFQATT and CDR2 is SNEGSKA in the germline V gene (reference sequence). This CDR3 contains 15 residues.

The sample holds many counts of this clonotype. The chain joins TRBV7-2 to TRBJ1-1; unclear D gene. This CDR3 has 14 residues. Germline V gives CDR1 SGHTA, CDR2 FQGNSA. V was trimmed by 6 bases and J by 1 base, leaving 12 bases between them. The CDR3 DNA sequence: TGTGCCAGCAGTCCAGGACGGACGAACACTGAAGCTTTCTTT. This translates into CASSPGRTNTEAFF.

V usage is TRBV5-3 and J usage is TRBJ2-7, with D unclear. TRBV5-3 has ORF status, its function being uncertain. Trimming took 4 bases from V and 3 from J, leaving 11 bases between them. The CDR3 has 13 residues. The CDR3 DNA follows: TGTGCCAGAAGCCGCGGTCCCCGCTACGAGCAGTACTTC. Residues: CARSRGPRYEQYF.

This clonotype has ten or more counts. The rearrangement joins TRBV30 to TRBJ1-2, with TRBD1 as a possible D gene (5 bases). V was trimmed by 0 bases and J by 2 bases, leaving 10 bases between them. This CDR3 is built from 14 residues. Germline V CDR1 and CDR2: GTSNPN, SVGIG (reference sequence). This chain's CDR3 is CAWSVDRVNYGYTF. The CDR3, as DNA: TGTGCCTGGAGTGTAGACAGAGTCAACTATGGCTACACCTTC.